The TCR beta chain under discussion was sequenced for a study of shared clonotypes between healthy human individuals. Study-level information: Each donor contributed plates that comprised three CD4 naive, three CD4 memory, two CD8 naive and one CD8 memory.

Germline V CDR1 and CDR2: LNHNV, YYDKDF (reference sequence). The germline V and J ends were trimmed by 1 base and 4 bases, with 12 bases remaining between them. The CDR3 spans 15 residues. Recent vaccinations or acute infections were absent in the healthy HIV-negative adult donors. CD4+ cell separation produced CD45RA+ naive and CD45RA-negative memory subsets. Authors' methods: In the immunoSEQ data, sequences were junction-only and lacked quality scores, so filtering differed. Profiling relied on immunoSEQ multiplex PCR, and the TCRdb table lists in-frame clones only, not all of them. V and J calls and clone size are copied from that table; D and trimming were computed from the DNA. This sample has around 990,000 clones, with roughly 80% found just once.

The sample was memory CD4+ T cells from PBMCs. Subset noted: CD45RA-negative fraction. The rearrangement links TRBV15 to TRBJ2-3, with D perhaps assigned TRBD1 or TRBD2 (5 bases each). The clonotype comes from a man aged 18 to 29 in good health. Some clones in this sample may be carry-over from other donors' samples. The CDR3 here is CATSRVGTGADTQYF. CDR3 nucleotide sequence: TGTGCCACCAGCAGAGTGGGGACCGGGGCAGATACGCAGTATTTT.